A single sample is the source of the 29 T cell receptor beta chains below, sequenced in a study of blood T cell repertoires in COVID-19. TCRdb's table, derived via immunoSEQ multiplex PCR, lists solely in-frame clones and lacks some. The repertoire holds approximately 290,000 clones, with about 90% as singletons. Sequencing was performed on PBMCs or T cells enriched from blood (not recorded which). These receptors originate from a woman aged 18-29 years with acute COVID-19.

The sample holds a few counts of this clone. The rearrangement uses TRBV19 and TRBJ1-5; TRBD1 might be the D (6 bases). Germline V CDR1 and CDR2: LNHDA, SQIVND (reference sequence). V was clipped by 3 bases and J by 7 bases, with 19 bases between them. The CDR3 spans 16 residues. The CDR3 DNA reads TGTGCCAGTAGTATGGCAGGTGGGGGCGCAGGACAGCCCCAGCATTTT. Residues: CASSMAGGGAGQPQHF.

The rearrangement uses TRBV12-3 or TRBV12-4 and TRBJ1-2; no clear D. CDR3 length: 13 residues. Trimming pared 2 bases from V and 8 bases from J, leaving 12 bases between. The CDR3 coding sequence is TGTGCCAGCAGTTTAAGACGGGGAGGAGGCTACACCTTC. It encodes CASSLRRGGGYTF.

The chain carries TRBV28 and TRBJ1-5, with D maybe TRBD1 (5 bases). With 2 bases removed from V and 6 bases from J, the gap between germline ends came to 11 bases. The length of the CDR3 is 14 residues. Germline V gene data show CDR1 as MDHEN and CDR2 as SYDVKM. This CDR3 is CASSLGQGRQPQHF. The CDR3 DNA sequence: TGTGCCAGCAGTTTAGGGCAGGGCCGTCAGCCCCAGCATTTT.

CDR3 sequence (DNA): TGCGCCAGCAGCCAGCTAGACGGACAGGCCTACGAGCAGTACTTC. As protein: CASSQLDGQAYEQYF. The chain recombines TRBV4-1 with TRBJ2-7; 7 bases are a match to TRBD1. This CDR3 contains 15 residues. Germline V gives CDR1 MGHRA, CDR2 YSYEKL. J was trimmed by 2 bases and V by 3 bases; bases with no gene match: 7.

The V gene is TRBV6-2 or TRBV6-3, the J gene TRBJ2-7; D perhaps matches TRBD2 (5 bases). The CDR3 sequence is 14 residues long. V was cut by 5 bases and J by 3 bases, with 14 bases left in between. Germline CDR1 is MNHEY and CDR2 is SVGEGT. This CDR3 is CASSRFTRNYEQYF. In DNA form, the CDR3 reads TGTGCCAGCAGTCGATTTACTAGGAACTACGAGCAGTACTTC.

This clone occurred once. This sequence joins TRBV29-1 and TRBJ2-1; D gene ambiguous. The V and J ends lost 4 bases and 0 bases respectively, with 13 bases between them. CDR1 and CDR2 (germline): SQVTM, ANQGSEA. The CDR3 runs 15 residues. This CDR3 is CSVGPRLSSYNEQFF. CDR3 in DNA: TGCAGCGTTGGACCCAGGCTCAGCTCCTACAATGAGCAGTTCTTC.

The chain carries TRBV3-1 (or the pseudogene TRBV3-2) and TRBJ2-3, with 12 bases fitting TRBD2. The V and J ends lost 0 bases and 1 base, in that order; junction bases with no gene match: 14. The germline V gene has CDR1 LGHDT and CDR2 YNNKEL (reference sequence). This CDR3 comprises 21 residues. The CDR3 here is CASSQDRGASGRAFGTDTQYF. Here the CDR3 DNA reads TGTGCCAGCAGCCAAGATCGGGGCGCTAGCGGGAGGGCCTTCGGCACAGATACGCAGTATTTT.

V is TRBV2 and J is TRBJ2-3; tentative D call: TRBD2 (6 bases). CDR1 is SNHLY, CDR2 FYNNEI, per germline. Trimming took 3 bases from V and 3 from J, leaving 13 bases between them. The CDR3 consists of 15 residues. CDR3 sequence: CASSEWGVRTDTQYF. CDR3 bases: TGTGCCAGCAGTGAGTGGGGGGTGAGGACAGATACGCAGTATTTT.

The CDR3 loop reads CASSITEGTEAFF. The CDR3 DNA is TGTGCCAGTAGTATCACGGAGGGGACTGAAGCTTTCTTT. This sequence joins TRBV19 and TRBJ1-1, with a tentative D call TRBD1 (5 bases). CDR1 is LNHDA and CDR2 is SQIVND in the germline V gene (reference sequence). This CDR3 contains 13 residues. The V gene lost 3 bases and the J gene lost 5 bases, with 10 bases spanning the gap.

The chain employs TRBV6-5 and TRBJ2-7; possible D gene TRBD1, 5 bases. The V gene lost 2 bases and the J gene lost 3 bases, with 8 bases spanning the gap. The CDR3 spans 13 residues. CDR1 MNHEY and CDR2 SVGAGI come from the germline V gene. The DNA of the CDR3 is TGTGCCAGCAGTTACGGGGCAGACTACGAGCAGTACTTC. Translated, it gives CASSYGADYEQYF.

The chain couples TRBV27 to TRBJ1-2; 12 bases are shared with TRBD1. CDR1 is MNHEY and CDR2 is SMNVEV in the germline V gene (reference sequence). V was pared by 7 bases and J by 7 bases, with 4 bases of the junction left unmatched. This CDR3 is 13 amino acids long. CDR3 DNA: TGTGCCAGCAAGACGGGACAGGGGGCTGGCTACACCTTC. It yields the protein CASKTGQGAGYTF.

DNA for the CDR3: TGCAGTGCTAGTAGCGGGAGGACCGACAATGAGCAGTTCTTC. This sequence encodes CSASSGRTDNEQFF. The chain is built from TRBV20-1 and TRBJ2-1, with 10 bases that match TRBD2. V was pared by 3 bases and J by 5 bases, with 4 bases of the junction left unmatched. Germline V gene lookup returns CDR1 DFQATT and CDR2 SNEGSKA (reference sequence). The CDR3 covers 14 residues.

The chain joins TRBV25-1 to TRBJ2-1; 7 bases match TRBD1. From germline, CDR1 is MGHDK and CDR2 SYGVNS. CDR3 length: 13 amino acids. V dropped 9 bases and J dropped 7; count of bases not matched to a gene: 9. CDR3 in DNA: TGTGCCAGTTCTACGGGACAGCTAAATGAGCAGTTCTTC. Its translation: CASSTGQLNEQFF.

The rearrangement joins TRBV9 to TRBJ2-7, with TRBD1 matching 8 bases. The CDR3 totals 14 residues. Germline lookup yields CDR1 SGDLS and CDR2 YYNGEE. The trim removed 4 bases at V and 4 bases at J, leaving 7 bases unmatched. In DNA, the CDR3 is TGTGCCAGCAGCCCCGGGACAGGTTCTTACGAGCAGTACTTC. This gives the protein CASSPGTGSYEQYF. The full variable domain, rest sourced from reference TRBV9 and TRBJ2-7, is DSGVTQTPKHLITATGQRVTLRCSPRSGDLSVYWYQQSLDQGLQFLIQYYNGEERAKGNILERFSAQQFPDLHSELNLSSLELGDSALYFCASSPGTGSYEQYFGPGTRLTVT.

This chain joins TRBV2 and TRBJ2-7; TRBD2 is a possible D gene (6 bases). Trimming stripped 6 bases from V and 4 bases from J, with 10 bases between. CDR1 is SNHLY and CDR2 is FYNNEI in the germline V gene. The CDR3 length is 12 residues. DNA for the CDR3: TGTGCCAGCAGGAGGGACTTGTACGAGCAGTACTTC. Translated, it gives CASRRDLYEQYF.

DNA for the CDR3: TGTGCCAGCAGTTTAGCCTCGGAAGGGGACTATGGCTACACCTTC. Its translation: CASSLASEGDYGYTF. The V and J genes are TRBV28 and TRBJ1-2; tentatively, D is TRBD1 (5 bases). This CDR3 has 15 amino acids. Looked up from germline, CDR1 is MDHEN and CDR2 is SYDVKM. Trimming stripped 2 bases from V and 3 bases from J, with 13 bases between.

The chain combines TRBV6-4 with TRBJ1-5, with D hard to call. V was trimmed by 7 bases and J by 4 bases, leaving 14 bases between them. This CDR3 spans 14 amino acids. From germline, CDR1 is MRHNA and CDR2 SNTAGT. CDR3 region: CASKFCLPNQPQHF. As DNA, the CDR3 is TGTGCCAGCAAATTTTGCCTACCTAATCAGCCCCAGCATTTT.

The chain is built from TRBV4-2 and TRBJ2-3; D is unresolved. This CDR3 has 16 residues. The germline V gene has CDR1 LGHNA and CDR2 YNFKEQ. Trimming stripped 0 bases from V and 0 bases from J, with 10 bases between. The CDR3 loop is CASSQEVPRSTDTQYF. The DNA of the CDR3 is TGTGCCAGCAGCCAAGAGGTTCCCCGGAGCACAGATACGCAGTATTTT.

The V and J genes are TRBV19 and TRBJ1-5, with D tentatively TRBD1 (5 bases). The germline V gene encodes CDR1 LNHDA and CDR2 SQIVND (reference sequence). The CDR3 is 15 amino acids. Trimming took 3 bases from V and 2 from J, leaving 11 bases between them. The CDR3 loop reads CASSMSREGNQPQHF. The CDR3 DNA reads TGTGCCAGTAGTATGTCCAGGGAGGGCAATCAGCCCCAGCATTTT.

The chain has TRBV5-5 and TRBJ2-7; 8 nucleotides line up with TRBD2. From germline, CDR1 is SGHKS and CDR2 YYEKEE (reference sequence). V lost 6 bases and J lost 1; bases outside the gene matches: 6. This CDR3 has 14 amino acids. CDR3 protein: CASILSGTSYEQYF. The CDR3 DNA reads as TGTGCCAGCATCCTTAGCGGGACGTCCTACGAGCAGTACTTC.

This chain joins TRBV28 and TRBJ2-7; no firm D call. Germline V gene lookup returns CDR1 MDHEN and CDR2 SYDVKM. Between the trimmed V and J ends, which lost 5 bases and 4 bases, there was a span of 9 bases. This CDR3 is 12 amino acids long. CDR3 sequence reads: CASSLPLYEQYF. The DNA of the CDR3 is TGTGCCAGCAGTCTCCCTCTATACGAGCAGTACTTC.

The rearrangement joins TRBV28 to TRBJ1-1; no clear D. Between the trimmed V and J ends, which lost 6 bases and 4 bases, there was a span of 12 bases. The CDR3 length is 13 residues. From germline, CDR1 is MDHEN and CDR2 SYDVKM. The CDR3 reads CASSSLGSTEAFF. CDR3 in DNA: TGTGCCAGCAGCTCCCTCGGGAGCACTGAAGCTTTCTTT. The full variable domain, rest sourced from reference TRBV28 and TRBJ1-1, is DVKVTQSSRYLVKRTGEKVFLECVQDMDHENMFWYRQDPGLGLRLIYFSYDVKMKEKGDIPEGYSVSREKKERFSLILESASTNQTSMYLCASSSLGSTEAFFGQGTRLTVV.

This chain joins TRBV4-1 and TRBJ1-2, with 7 bases fitting TRBD1. Looked up from germline, CDR1 is MGHRA and CDR2 is YSYEKL. This CDR3 has 14 residues. V shed 3 bases and J 0 bases; nucleotides not matched to a gene: 1. The CDR3 protein is CASSQDRTNYGYTF. Written as DNA, the CDR3 is TGCGCCAGCAGCCAGGACAGGACTAACTATGGCTACACCTTC.

V is TRBV4-1 and J is TRBJ2-5, with 12 bases matching TRBD1. The CDR3 sequence is 15 residues long. In germline, CDR1 is MGHRA, CDR2 YSYEKL. J gave up 5 bases and V 4 bases, and 5 bases lay outside the gene matches. The CDR3 reads CASSLSGTGGETQYF. As DNA, the CDR3 is TGCGCCAGCAGCCTCTCCGGGACAGGGGGCGAGACCCAGTACTTC.

The chain employs TRBV28 and TRBJ1-1; possible D gene TRBD1, 5 bases. The CDR3 contains 14 residues. Germline CDR1 reads MDHEN; CDR2 reads SYDVKM. Trimming left V 5 bases short and J 6 bases short, with 16 bases between. The CDR3 protein is CASSLYQGSPEAFF. DNA of the CDR3: TGTGCCAGCAGTCTTTATCAGGGTTCTCCTGAAGCTTTCTTT.

The rearrangement uses TRBV19 and TRBJ1-3, with TRBD1 matching over 9 bases. Germline V gene sequence: CDR1 LNHDA, CDR2 SQIVND (reference sequence). There are 14 residues in the CDR3. Trimming removed 8 bases from V and 0 bases from J; junction bases left unmatched: 2. CDR3 DNA: TGTGCCAGTGACAGGGGGTTCTCTGGAAACACCATATATTTT. It yields the protein CASDRGFSGNTIYF.

The chain couples TRBV7-9 to TRBJ2-5; 9 bases line up with TRBD1. CDR1 and CDR2 from the germline V gene are SEHNR and FQNEAQ (reference sequence). This CDR3 is built from 15 residues. V lost 6 bases to trimming and J lost 2 bases; unmatched junction nucleotides: 7. In DNA, the CDR3 is TGTGCCAGCAGTTTCGGACAGGGGCGACAAGAGACCCAGTACTTC. This translates into CASSFGQGRQETQYF.

The chain uses TRBV28 and TRBJ1-2, with D perhaps matching TRBD1 (6 bases). V lost 7 bases, J lost 3 bases, and 12 bases lay in between. The CDR3 is 13 amino acids. Germline CDR1 is MDHEN and CDR2 is SYDVKM. The CDR3 DNA sequence: TGTGCCAGCACCACTACAGGGCACTATGGCTACACCTTC. Translation: CASTTTGHYGYTF.

This clone was recorded only once. The rearrangement uses TRBV2 and TRBJ1-5, with a weak D call TRBD1 (6 bases). Germline loops: CDR1 SNHLY, CDR2 FYNNEI. Trimming removed 6 bases from V and 7 bases from J, with 16 bases in between. This CDR3 is built from 14 residues. Here the CDR3 DNA reads TGTGCCAGCAGGGAGATCAGGGGATGGCAGCCCCAGCATTTT. It specifies CASREIRGWQPQHF. Filled out from reference TRBV2 and TRBJ1-5, the complete variable domain reads EPEVTQTPSHQVTQMGQEVILRCVPISNHLYFYWYRQILGQKVEFLVSFYNNEISEKSEIFDDQFSVERPDGSNFTLKIRSTKLEDSAMYFCASREIRGWQPQHFGDGTRLSIL.